Following are 26 T cell receptor beta chains from one sample sequenced in a study of OX40 agonist ivuxolimab in advanced cancers. Library preparation was by the immunoSEQ multiplex PCR assay. TCRdb limited this immuneACCESS table to in-frame rearrangements with V and J called. A share of clones is missing; checked studies link under half to unresolved V genes, and the rest is unexplained. This sample is represented by around 75,000 clones; around 89% of them were singletons. The ten largest clones capture 9% to 10% of the sample. Here the sequenced sample was CD4+ or CD8+ T cells sorted from blood, taken in a trial of the OX40 agonist ivuxolimab. The receptor set was obtained from an adult with an advanced solid tumor such as melanoma, head and neck, liver or kidney cancer.

In this sample, this clone turned up once. This chain links TRBV4-2 with TRBJ1-2; D not resolved. V was shortened by 4 bases and J by 3 bases, with 15 bases between the two germline ends. Looked up from germline, CDR1 is LGHNA and CDR2 is YNFKEQ. CDR3 length: 15 amino acids. Here the CDR3 DNA reads TGTGCCAGCAGCCGCACTACCGGTGGCGACTATGGCTACACCTTC. It codes for CASSRTTGGDYGYTF.

The gene calls are TRBV19 and TRBJ2-5; 8 positions agree with TRBD2. Trimming took 6 bases from V and 1 from J; bases not matched to a gene: 4. The germline V gene encodes CDR1 LNHDA and CDR2 SQIVND (reference sequence). CDR3 length: 14 residues. The CDR3, as DNA: TGTGCCAGTAGCTCCGGGGGGGGCCAAGAGACCCAGTACTTC. It translates to CASSSGGGQETQYF.

This sequence joins TRBV5-4 and TRBJ2-3; 8 bases match TRBD1. Trimming took 4 bases from V and 8 from J; bases not matched to a gene: 6. The CDR3 is 13 residues long. Germline V CDR1 and CDR2: SGHNT, YYREEE (reference sequence). The CDR3, as DNA: TGTGCCAGCAGCCACCCGACAGGGGTTACGCAGTATTTT. It is translated as CASSHPTGVTQYF. Complete variable domain (other parts from reference TRBV5-4 and TRBJ2-3): ETGVTQSPTHLIKTRGQQVTLRCSSQSGHNTVSWYQQALGQGPQFIFQYYREEENGRGNFPPRFSGLQFPNYSSELNVNALELDDSALYLCASSHPTGVTQYFGPGTRLTVL.

This clone was counted between two and nine times. The chain couples TRBV6-5 to TRBJ2-3, with TRBD2 identical over 7 bases. CDR3 length: 12 residues. With 6 bases clipped from V and 7 bases from J, the junction kept 4 bases outside the gene matches. The germline CDR1 and CDR2 sequences are MNHEY and SVGAGI. CDR3 coding DNA: TGTGCCAGCAGGACCGGGAGGAATACGCAGTATTTT. Residues: CASRTGRNTQYF.

The chain uses TRBV14 and TRBJ1-3; D is undetermined. In germline, CDR1 is SGHDN, CDR2 FVKESK. V gave up 4 bases and J gave up 0 bases, with 10 bases separating them. There are 15 residues in the CDR3. The CDR3 is CASSRDTISGNTIYF. The CDR3 DNA sequence: TGTGCCAGCAGCCGCGACACCATCTCTGGAAACACCATATATTTT.

The gene calls are TRBV28 and TRBJ2-7, with a tentative D call TRBD1 (6 bases). This CDR3 has 18 residues. With 4 bases removed from V and 2 bases from J, the gap between germline ends came to 24 bases. Germline lookup yields CDR1 MDHEN and CDR2 SYDVKM. The CDR3 sequence is CASSSLSPSQGTTYEQYF. The CDR3, as DNA: TGTGCCAGCAGTTCCCTATCTCCGTCACAGGGTACCACCTACGAGCAGTACTTC. Supplemented by reference TRBV28 and TRBJ2-7, the full variable domain reads DVKVTQSSRYLVKRTGEKVFLECVQDMDHENMFWYRQDPGLGLRLIYFSYDVKMKEKGDIPEGYSVSREKKERFSLILESASTNQTSMYLCASSSLSPSQGTTYEQYFGPGTRLTVT.

The chain couples TRBV25-1 to TRBJ2-7; D not resolved. The CDR3 length is 12 residues. Germline lookup yields CDR1 MGHDK and CDR2 SYGVNS. With 3 bases removed from V and 6 bases from J, the gap between germline ends came to 9 bases. The CDR3 sequence: CASSDLVSEQYF. The CDR3 DNA is TGTGCCAGCAGTGATTTGGTTTCCGAGCAGTACTTC.

The genes are TRBV5-8 and TRBJ1-1; D might be TRBD1 (5 bases). This CDR3 spans 15 amino acids. The germline V gene has CDR1 SGHTS and CDR2 YDEGEE. The V gene lost 4 bases and the J gene lost 8 bases, with 21 bases spanning the gap. The DNA of the CDR3 is TGTGCCAGCAGCCATTGGGGGGGGTCCCGAGCCGAAGCTTTCTTT. Its protein product is CASSHWGGSRAEAFF.

The chain couples TRBV6-5 to TRBJ1-3, with D uncertain. The V end lost 2 bases, the J end lost 4 bases, and 9 bases lay between the germline ends. Germline V gene lookup returns CDR1 MNHEY and CDR2 SVGAGI. The CDR3 runs to 14 residues. This CDR3 is CASSYGVGGNTIYF. CDR3 bases: TGTGCCAGCAGTTACGGGGTCGGGGGAAACACCATATATTTT.

The J gene is TRBJ2-7, the V gene TRBV5-4; 9 bases match TRBD2. The CDR3 is 15 amino acids. Germline CDR1 is SGHNT and CDR2 is YYREEE (reference sequence). Unmatched junction bases numbered 10, after V lost 3 bases and J lost 6 bases. CDR3 DNA: TGTGCCAGCAGCTCGCGACTAGCGGCCCAGCGCGAGCAGTACTTC. Amino acids: CASSSRLAAQREQYF. The variable domain in full, with the rest retrieved from reference TRBV5-4 and TRBJ2-7, is ETGVTQSPTHLIKTRGQQVTLRCSSQSGHNTVSWYQQALGQGPQFIFQYYREEENGRGNFPPRFSGLQFPNYSSELNVNALELDDSALYLCASSSRLAAQREQYFGPGTRLTVT.

The chain combines TRBV6-1 with TRBJ1-1; D remains ambiguous. Germline V gene sequence: CDR1 MNHNS, CDR2 SASEGT. V gave up 2 bases and J gave up 4 bases, with 11 bases separating them. CDR3 length: 14 amino acids. CDR3 nucleotides: TGTGCCAGCAGTGAAAGGCCCGAGGGCACTGAAGCTTTCTTT. This codes for CASSERPEGTEAFF.

The rearrangement links TRBV4-1 to TRBJ2-1; 9 bases align to TRBD1. The CDR3 is 17 amino acids. The germline V gene has CDR1 MGHRA and CDR2 YSYEKL. V lost 0 bases and J lost 5; bases outside the gene matches: 8. The CDR3 DNA reads as TGCGCCAGCAGCCAAGAAGACACACAGGGGGCGGACAATGAGCAGTTCTTC. Translating gives CASSQEDTQGADNEQFF.

This clone was seen once. This rearrangement joins TRBV2 to TRBJ1-4, with D hard to call. CDR3 size: 14 residues. Germline CDR1 is SNHLY and CDR2 is FYNNEI. V lost 4 bases and J 4 bases, leaving 10 bases between the germline ends. In DNA, the CDR3 is TGTGCCAGCAGTGTTTCGGGATATAATGAAAAACTGTTTTTT. Translation gives CASSVSGYNEKLFF.

The chain links TRBV5-4 to TRBJ2-5; 7 nucleotides agree with TRBD1. J lost 3 bases, V lost 2 bases, and 7 bases had no gene match. The CDR3 sequence is 15 residues long. Germline V gene data show CDR1 as SGHNT and CDR2 as YYREEE (reference sequence). The CDR3 region is CASSFTGVGEETQYF. The CDR3 DNA sequence: TGTGCCAGCAGCTTTACAGGGGTCGGGGAAGAGACCCAGTACTTC.

This clone was detected only a few times. The chain uses TRBV5-1 and TRBJ1-3, with D unclear. Germline-derived CDR1 and CDR2 are SGHRS and YFSETQ. V was trimmed by 0 bases and J by 2 bases, leaving 9 bases between them. The CDR3 extends over 15 amino acids. CDR3 protein: CASSLGGVAGNTIYF. The CDR3 DNA is TGCGCCAGCAGCTTGGGCGGGGTGGCTGGAAACACCATATATTTT.

This chain joins TRBV5-1 and TRBJ2-2; D unresolved. The CDR3 is made up of 16 amino acids. The germline V and J ends were trimmed by 0 bases and 4 bases, with 13 bases remaining between them. From germline, CDR1 is SGHRS and CDR2 YFSETQ. The CDR3 here is CASSLDGRVGTGELFF. DNA of the CDR3: TGCGCCAGCAGCTTGGATGGCAGAGTAGGCACCGGGGAGCTGTTTTTT.

This CDR3 reads CASSLGVSQETQYF. CDR3 nucleotide sequence: TGCGCCAGCAGCTTGGGGGTCAGCCAAGAGACCCAGTACTTC. The chain uses TRBV5-1 and TRBJ2-5; D unclear. Germline lookup yields CDR1 SGHRS and CDR2 YFSETQ. Trimming cost V 0 bases and J 1 base, with 7 bases left between them. The CDR3 extends over 14 amino acids.

This clone was detected once. The chain employs TRBV11-2 and TRBJ1-3; no definite D call. V was pared by 3 bases and J by 0 bases, with 9 bases between. The CDR3 sequence is 15 residues long. Germline V CDR1 and CDR2: SGHAT, FQNNGV. The CDR3 region is CASSFPANSGNTIYF. The CDR3, as DNA: TGTGCCAGCAGCTTCCCCGCCAACTCTGGAAACACCATATATTTT.

With regard to this clone: Its ends do not fully match the called genes, so a read error is possible. DNA for the CDR3: TGTGCTAGCAGCTCCGGGACTACGAAAGAGACCCAGTACTTC. It codes for CASSSGTTKETQYF. The genes are TRBV7-7 and TRBJ2-5; TRBD2 aligns across 7 bases. There are 14 residues in the CDR3. Germline CDR1 SSHAT, CDR2 FNYEAQ (reference sequence).

This chain joins TRBV7-2 and TRBJ2-7; tentative D call: TRBD2 (6 bases). From germline, CDR1 is SGHTA and CDR2 FQGNSA. The CDR3 has 16 amino acids. The V gene lost 5 bases and the J gene lost 1 base, with 18 bases spanning the gap. CDR3: CASSLRGGGKSYEQYF. The CDR3 bases are TGTGCCAGCAGCCTGCGGGGTGGAGGAAAGTCCTACGAGCAGTACTTC.

The rearrangement links TRBV6-1 to TRBJ2-5; no definite D call. CDR3 length: 14 residues. The V gene's germline CDR1 is MNHNS and CDR2 SASEGT. V lost 5 bases, J lost 5 bases, and 15 bases lay in between. CDR3 in DNA: TGTGCCAGCAGTAGGTCTGGGCTGGACGAGACCCAGTACTTC. Translated, it gives CASSRSGLDETQYF.

The chain carries TRBV6-4 and TRBJ2-6; 8 positions agree with TRBD2. J gave up 2 bases and V 6 bases, and 3 bases lay outside the gene matches. Germline V CDR1 and CDR2: MRHNA, SNTAGT. This CDR3 has 15 amino acids. Here the CDR3 reads CASSGRVPGANVLTF. The CDR3 DNA reads TGTGCCAGCAGCGGGAGGGTTCCTGGGGCCAACGTCCTGACTTTC.

The V gene is TRBV7-9, the J gene TRBJ2-2, with TRBD2 matching over 10 bases. CDR3 length equals 16 residues. The J segment lost 4 bases and the V segment lost 7 bases, leaving 9 bases of the junction unmatched. Germline CDR1 and CDR2: SEHNR and FQNEAQ (reference sequence). Here the CDR3 reads CASTKGTSAFTGELFF. The DNA of the CDR3 is TGTGCCAGCACCAAAGGGACTAGCGCCTTCACCGGGGAGCTGTTTTTT.

This sequence joins TRBV21-1 and TRBJ1-5. TRBV21-1 constitutes a pseudogene. This CDR3 has 15 residues. This CDR3 is CASSKSVGTNQPQHF. CDR3 sequence (DNA): TGTGCCAGCAGCAAATCTGTGGGAACCAATCAGCCCCAGCATTTT.

The V call is TRBV12-2, the J call TRBJ2-2; the table's D call TRBD1 went unverified against the DNA. TRBV12-2 is a known pseudogene. CDR3 length: 15 amino acids. CDR3 sequence: CASRSGGPDTGELFF. CDR3 nucleotide sequence: TGTGCAAGTCGCTCAGGGGGCCCGGACACCGGGGAGCTGTTTTTT.

This chain joins TRBV4-1 and TRBJ2-3, with D possibly called TRBD1 or TRBD2 (5 bases each). Germline loops: CDR1 MGHRA, CDR2 YSYEKL. Trimming cost V 1 base and J 3 bases, with 17 bases left between them. The CDR3 length is 17 residues. The CDR3 region has the DNA TGCGCCAGCAGCCAAGTTTCCTGGGGGAGTAGTACAGATACGCAGTATTTT. Its protein product is CASSQVSWGSSTDTQYF.